The 21 T cell receptor beta chains in this list originate from one sample, sequenced in a study of somatic mutations in cytotoxic T cells in rheumatoid arthritis. Method: immunoSEQ multiplex PCR; TCRdb's copy keeps in-frame clones and lacks some. This sample has approximately 12,000 clones, with more than 65% found just once. Sequenced input: CD8+ T cells sorted from blood. The receptors originated from an adult with rheumatoid arthritis.

The chain uses TRBV9 and TRBJ2-3; D might be TRBD1 (6 bases). Germline-derived CDR1 and CDR2 are SGDLS and YYNGEE. The germline V and J ends were trimmed by 4 bases and 3 bases, with 12 bases remaining between them. The CDR3 contains 14 residues. For the CDR3, the DNA is TGTGCCAGCAGCAAAGGGGGTATGACAGATACGCAGTATTTT. This encodes CASSKGGMTDTQYF. Looking up the rest from reference TRBV9 and TRBJ2-3 gives the full variable domain: DSGVTQTPKHLITATGQRVTLRCSPRSGDLSVYWYQQSLDQGLQFLIQYYNGEERAKGNILERFSAQQFPDLHSELNLSSLELGDSALYFCASSKGGMTDTQYFGPGTRLTVL.

This rearrangement joins TRBV9 to TRBJ2-1; TRBD1 might be the D (6 bases). V was cut by 4 bases and J by 5 bases, with 10 bases left in between. The CDR3 spans 13 residues. Germline-derived CDR1 and CDR2 are SGDLS and YYNGEE. For the CDR3, the DNA is TGTGCCAGCAGCATCGGGACAAACAATGAGCAGTTCTTC. This encodes CASSIGTNNEQFF. The variable domain in full, completed from reference TRBV9 and TRBJ2-1, reads DSGVTQTPKHLITATGQRVTLRCSPRSGDLSVYWYQQSLDQGLQFLIQYYNGEERAKGNILERFSAQQFPDLHSELNLSSLELGDSALYFCASSIGTNNEQFFGPGTRLTVL.

The chain joins TRBV6-5 to TRBJ2-1; D ambiguous. This CDR3 region has 13 residues. With 3 bases removed from V and 3 bases from J, the gap between germline ends came to 6 bases. CDR1 and CDR2 from the germline V gene are MNHEY and SVGAGI. CDR3 DNA sequence: TGTGCCAGCAGTTATACGTTCTACAATGAGCAGTTCTTC. Translating gives CASSYTFYNEQFF.

The chain carries TRBV28 and TRBJ2-6; D might be TRBD1 or TRBD2, each matching 5 bases. V was clipped by 3 bases and J by 3 bases, with 15 bases between them. The CDR3 has 17 residues. Per germline, CDR1 MDHEN and CDR2 SYDVKM. The CDR3 sequence: CASSLMGVASGANVLTF. The CDR3 nucleotides read TGTGCCAGCAGTTTGATGGGGGTGGCTAGTGGGGCCAACGTCCTGACTTTC.

This clone was recorded once. The CDR3 region has the DNA TGTGCCACCAGCAGGTCGGGGGCGGTGGATACTGAAGCTTTCTTT. Translating gives CATSRSGAVDTEAFF. This chain uses TRBV15 with TRBJ1-1, with D maybe TRBD1 (6 bases). The germline V and J ends were trimmed by 3 bases and 5 bases, with 16 bases remaining between them. The CDR3 sequence is 15 residues long. Germline CDR1 reads LNHNV; CDR2 reads YYDKDF (reference sequence). Full variable domain (outside the CDR3, taken from reference TRBV15 and TRBJ1-1): DAMVIQNPRYQVTQFGKPVTLSCSQTLNHNVMYWYQQKSSQAPKLLFHYYDKDFNNEADTPDNFQSRRPNTSFCFLDIRSPGLGDTAMYLCATSRSGAVDTEAFFGQGTRLTVV.

In this sample, this clone is large. The V call is TRBV5-6, the J call TRBJ1-2, with 8 bases matching TRBD1. The CDR3 has 16 residues. V lost 6 bases and J lost 5; bases outside the gene matches: 15. Germline CDR1 reads SGHDT; CDR2 reads YYEEEE. CDR3 sequence (DNA): TGTGCCAGCACCCCGATCGGGACAGGCGTTGGGTATGGCTACACCTTC. Translation: CASTPIGTGVGYGYTF.

The chain links TRBV9 to TRBJ2-1; D gene unclear. V was shortened by 2 bases and J by 7 bases, with 7 bases between the two germline ends. Germline V gives CDR1 SGDLS, CDR2 YYNGEE. This CDR3 region has 12 residues. The CDR3 protein is CASSVSENEQFF. CDR3 sequence (DNA): TGTGCCAGCAGCGTTTCGGAGAATGAGCAGTTCTTC.

V is TRBV9 and J is TRBJ2-7; no clear D. Germline loops: CDR1 SGDLS, CDR2 YYNGEE. The CDR3 has 14 amino acids. V was clipped by 4 bases and J by 2 bases, with 13 bases between them. CDR3 sequence: CASSYSPGAYEQYF. The CDR3 nucleotides read TGTGCCAGCAGCTACAGCCCTGGGGCCTACGAGCAGTACTTC.

The rearrangement uses TRBV13 and TRBJ1-2; 8 bases are a match to TRBD1. The CDR3 length is 16 residues. Trimming took 2 bases from V and 4 from J; bases not matched to a gene: 9. CDR1 PRHDT and CDR2 FYEKMQ come from the germline V gene (reference sequence). Here the CDR3 reads CASSLQDRQGTYGYTF. In nucleotides, the CDR3 is TGTGCCAGCAGCTTACAAGACAGACAGGGGACCTATGGCTACACCTTC.

Remarks on this clone: Other DNA sequences in this specimen translate into the identical CDR3. This chain joins TRBV27 and TRBJ2-1; possible D gene TRBD1, 6 bases. The CDR3 is 15 residues long. Between the trimmed V and J ends, which lost 5 bases and 0 bases, there was a span of 11 bases. Germline values: CDR1 MNHEY, CDR2 SMNVEV (reference sequence). The CDR3, as DNA: TGTGCCAGCAGTCCCGGGACAAGCTCCTACAATGAGCAGTTCTTC. Translating gives CASSPGTSSYNEQFF.

The chain carries TRBV19 and TRBJ2-1, with D possibly being TRBD2 (5 bases). The CDR3 is made up of 15 amino acids. Germline V gene lookup returns CDR1 LNHDA and CDR2 SQIVND (reference sequence). Trimming took 3 bases from V and 7 from J, leaving 16 bases between them. The CDR3: CASSITWGETNEQFF. CDR3 sequence (DNA): TGTGCCAGTAGTATTACTTGGGGAGAAACAAATGAGCAGTTCTTC. Based on the CDR3 plus reference TRBV19 and TRBJ2-1, the full variable domain is DGGITQSPKYLFRKEGQNVTLSCEQNLNHDAMYWYRQDPGQGLRLIYYSQIVNDFQKGDIAEGYSVSREKKESFPLTVTSAQKNPTAFYLCASSITWGETNEQFFGPGTRLTVL.

This clone qualifies as large. J is TRBJ2-7 and V is TRBV6-1; 11 nucleotides agree with TRBD1. This CDR3 region has 15 residues. Per germline, CDR1 MNHNS and CDR2 SASEGT. J was trimmed by 3 bases and V by 2 bases; bases with no gene match: 3. The DNA for the CDR3 is TGTGCCAGCAGTGAATCCGGGACAGGGGGCTACGAGCAGTACTTC. It encodes CASSESGTGGYEQYF.

This clone was observed a handful of times. This sequence joins TRBV6-6 and TRBJ1-2; possible D gene TRBD1, 6 bases. Between the trimmed V and J ends, which lost 0 bases and 7 bases, there was a span of 15 bases. The V gene's germline CDR1 is MNHNY and CDR2 SVGAGI (reference sequence). The CDR3 runs to 15 residues. In DNA, the CDR3 is TGTGCCAGCAGTTACTCATTGAACAGGGCGCTTGGCTACACCTTC. Translated, it gives CASSYSLNRALGYTF.

The chain uses TRBV11-2 and TRBJ2-1; 7 nucleotides line up with TRBD1. V trimming: 2 bases; J trimming: 6 bases; junction bases outside the gene matches: 10. The CDR3 consists of 16 residues. The germline CDR1 and CDR2 sequences are SGHAT and FQNNGV. As DNA, the CDR3 is TGTGCCAGCAGCTTATATCAGGGGGTCGTGGGCAATGAGCAGTTCTTC. It yields the protein CASSLYQGVVGNEQFF.

This rearrangement joins TRBV9 to TRBJ2-7; D tentatively reads TRBD1 or TRBD2 (5 bases each). Looked up from germline, CDR1 is SGDLS and CDR2 is YYNGEE. V lost 3 bases and J 2 bases, leaving 15 bases between the germline ends. The CDR3 contains 15 residues. The CDR3 sequence: CASSDGTVGTYEQYF. The CDR3 DNA is TGTGCCAGCAGCGATGGGACCGTAGGGACCTACGAGCAGTACTTC.

The chain carries TRBV7-6 and TRBJ2-7, with 8 bases that match TRBD2. The CDR3 spans 15 residues. J gave up 5 bases and V 5 bases, and 11 bases lay outside the gene matches. The V gene's germline CDR1 is SGHVS and CDR2 FNYEAQ. This CDR3 is CASSPGGAVFHEQYF. The CDR3 bases are TGTGCCAGCAGCCCCGGGGGGGCAGTTTTTCACGAGCAGTACTTC.

CDR3 amino acids: CASSQGTGPGYGYTF. The CDR3 DNA is TGCGCCAGCAGCCAGGGGACAGGTCCGGGCTATGGCTACACCTTC. V is TRBV4-1 and J is TRBJ1-2; 8 positions agree with TRBD1. The CDR3 runs 15 residues. V shed 3 bases and J 4 bases; nucleotides not matched to a gene: 7. Germline CDR1 and CDR2: MGHRA and YSYEKL.

The rearrangement links TRBV28 to TRBJ2-2, with a weak D call TRBD1 (5 bases). The CDR3 is 15 amino acids. CDR1 and CDR2 (germline): MDHEN, SYDVKM. Between the trimmed V and J ends, which lost 5 bases and 2 bases, there was a span of 12 bases. The CDR3, as DNA: TGTGCCAGCAGTCCCCAGGGAACTAACACCGGGGAGCTGTTTTTT. Protein product: CASSPQGTNTGELFF.

V is TRBV6-6 and J is TRBJ1-5, with a weak D call TRBD1 (6 bases). With 5 bases removed from V and 7 bases from J, the gap between germline ends came to 18 bases. Germline V lookup: CDR1 MNHNY, CDR2 SVGAGI (reference sequence). This CDR3 has 15 residues. This CDR3 reads CASSPRRTDWQPQHF. The CDR3, as DNA: TGTGCCAGCAGTCCCCGACGGACAGATTGGCAGCCCCAGCATTTT.

V and J are TRBV27 and TRBJ1-1, with TRBD1 as a possible D gene (5 bases). V lost 3 bases and J lost 13, with 18 bases in between. CDR3 size: 13 residues. Per the germline V gene, CDR1 is MNHEY and CDR2 is SMNVEV (reference sequence). The CDR3 bases are TGTGCCAGCAGTTTGGCCTCTCCAGGGTTTGTTTTCTTT. Protein: CASSLASPGFVFF.

This rearrangement joins TRBV9 to TRBJ2-1, with a weak D call TRBD2 (6 bases). This CDR3 spans 13 amino acids. Germline CDR1 and CDR2: SGDLS and YYNGEE. The germline V and J ends were trimmed by 7 bases and 10 bases, with 18 bases remaining between them. The CDR3 loop reads CASSYGGRAEQFF. The CDR3 nucleotides are TGTGCCAGCTCCTATGGGGGGAGAGCAGAGCAGTTCTTC.